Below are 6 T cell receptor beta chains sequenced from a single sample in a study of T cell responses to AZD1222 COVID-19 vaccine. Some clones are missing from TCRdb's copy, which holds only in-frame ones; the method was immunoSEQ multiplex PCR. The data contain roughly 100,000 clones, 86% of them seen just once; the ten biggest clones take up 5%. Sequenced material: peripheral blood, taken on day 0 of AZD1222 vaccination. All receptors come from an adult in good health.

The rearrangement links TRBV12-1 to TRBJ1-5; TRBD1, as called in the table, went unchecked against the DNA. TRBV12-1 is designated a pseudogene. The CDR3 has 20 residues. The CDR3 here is CASSSARTGLRTYSNQPQHF. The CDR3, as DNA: TGTGCCAGCAGCTCGGCCCGGACAGGGTTAAGGACTTATAGCAATCAGCCCCAGCATTTT.

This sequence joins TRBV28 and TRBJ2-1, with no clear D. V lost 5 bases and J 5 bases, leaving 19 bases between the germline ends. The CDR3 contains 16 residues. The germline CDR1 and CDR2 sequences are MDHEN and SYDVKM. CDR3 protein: CASSPTAKRVNNEQFF. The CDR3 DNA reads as TGTGCCAGCAGTCCAACTGCAAAGCGCGTTAACAATGAGCAGTTCTTC.

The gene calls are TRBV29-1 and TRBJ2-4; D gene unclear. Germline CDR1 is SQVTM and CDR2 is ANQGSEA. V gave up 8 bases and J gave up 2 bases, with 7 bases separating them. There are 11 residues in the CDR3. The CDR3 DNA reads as TGCAGCTTCGGATCCAAAAACATTCAGTACTTC. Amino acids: CSFGSKNIQYF.

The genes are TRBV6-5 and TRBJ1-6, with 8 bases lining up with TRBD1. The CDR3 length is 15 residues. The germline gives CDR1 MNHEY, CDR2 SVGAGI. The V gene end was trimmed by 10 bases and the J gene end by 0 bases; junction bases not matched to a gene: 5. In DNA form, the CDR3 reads TGTGCCATTAGACAGGGGAGCTCCTATAATTCACCCCTCCACTTT. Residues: CAIRQGSSYNSPLHF.

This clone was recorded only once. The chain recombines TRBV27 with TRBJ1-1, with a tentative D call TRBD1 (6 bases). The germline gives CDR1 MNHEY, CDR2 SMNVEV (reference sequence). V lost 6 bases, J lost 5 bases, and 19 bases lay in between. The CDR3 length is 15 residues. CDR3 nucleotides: TGTGCCAGCAGCACCGCAAGGGGGAAGGTTACTGAAGCTTTCTTT. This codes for CASSTARGKVTEAFF.

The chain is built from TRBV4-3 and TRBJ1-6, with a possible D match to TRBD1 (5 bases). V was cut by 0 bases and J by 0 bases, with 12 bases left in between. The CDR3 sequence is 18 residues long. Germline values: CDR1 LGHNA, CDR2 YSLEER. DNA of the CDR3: TGCGCCAGCAGCCAAGAAGGGGCGGGTAGCTCCTATAATTCACCCCTCCACTTT. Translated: CASSQEGAGSSYNSPLHF.